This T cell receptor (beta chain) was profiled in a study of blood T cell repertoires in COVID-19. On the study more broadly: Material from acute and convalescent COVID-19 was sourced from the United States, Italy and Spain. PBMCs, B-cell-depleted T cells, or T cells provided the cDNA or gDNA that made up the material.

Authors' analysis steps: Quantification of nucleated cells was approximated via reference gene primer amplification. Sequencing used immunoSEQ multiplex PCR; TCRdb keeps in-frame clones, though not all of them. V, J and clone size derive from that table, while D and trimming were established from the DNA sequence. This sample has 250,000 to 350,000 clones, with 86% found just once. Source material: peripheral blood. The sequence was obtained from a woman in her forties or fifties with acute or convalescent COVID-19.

CDR3 nucleotides: TGTGCCAGCAGCCCGTCGGCGGGGGGGAACACCGGGGAGCTGTTTTTT. Residues: CASSPSAGGNTGELFF. V is TRBV7-6 and J is TRBJ2-2, with TRBD2 identical over 8 bases. Germline V gene data show CDR1 as SGHVS and CDR2 as FNYEAQ. CDR3 length: 16 amino acids. The trim removed 5 bases at V and 1 base at J, leaving 6 bases unmatched.